The text below deals with one T cell receptor beta chain. The table came from immunoSEQ multiplex PCR; TCRdb's copy has only in-frame clones and leaves some out. Of roughly 110,000 clones listed, 92% are singletons. The entry originates in a study of T cell changes during pregnancy in multiple sclerosis. The CDR3 spans 13 residues. Germline V CDR1 and CDR2: SQVTM, ANQGSEA. V shed 3 bases, J shed 8 bases, and the junction held 5 bases outside the gene matches. This specimen consisted of peripheral blood, obtained in the third trimester of pregnancy. The genes are TRBV29-1 and TRBJ1-4; 8 nucleotides match TRBD1. This TCR came from a female donor in good health, enrolled as a control in a pregnancy study. The CDR3 bases are TGCAGCGTTGAGAGGACAGGGTACGAAAAACTGTTTTTT. Translated, it gives CSVERTGYEKLFF.